These T cell receptor beta chains were read from a single sample in a study of vaccination effects on CD4 cells after COVID-19. The antigens these receptors bind are not known. Clones were read by immunoSEQ multiplex PCR, and TCRdb kept only the in-frame ones, dropping some. The sample has tens of thousands of clones, approximately 72% seen once. Source: CD4+ T cells from PBMCs cultured with HCoV-NL63 spike peptides, taken before COVID-19 vaccination. These receptors all stem from a human donor who received a COVID-19 vaccine. Each CDR3 is given with its conserved first and last residue. The D gene is left open where the match is weak. Size tells how often a clone was seen (once, few, many) or the class of an expanded clone, and some rows leave it out.

v_call	d_call	cdr3_length	j_call	clone_size	cdr3_aa	cdr3_nt
TRBV7-2	.	14	TRBJ1-3	.	CASSLGLRGDTIYF	TGTGCCAGCAGCTTAGGGTTACGGGGGGACACCATATATTTT
TRBV18	TRBD2	16	TRBJ2-3	.	CASSPTSGTSTDTQYF	TGTGCCAGCTCACCCACTAGCGGAACTAGCACAGATACGCAGTATTTT
TRBV10-1	.	12	TRBJ2-1	.	CASSDPYNEQFF	TGCGCCAGCAGTGACCCTTACAATGAGCAGTTCTTC
TRBV11-2	.	14	TRBJ1-4	.	CASSLDWGIEKLFF	TGTGCCAGCAGCTTAGATTGGGGCATCGAAAAACTGTTTTTT
TRBV7-2	.	13	TRBJ2-7	.	CASKQRNGYEQYF	TGTGCCAGCAAACAGCGGAACGGCTACGAGCAGTACTTC
TRBV5-6	.	17	TRBJ2-3	.	CASTLLSSRDDTDTQYF	TGTGCCAGCACCCTACTTTCCTCGCGGGATGACACAGATACGCAGTATTTT
TRBV7-8	TRBD2	16	TRBJ2-7	few	CASTLSRIAGTDEQYF	TGTGCCAGCACCTTGTCGAGGATAGCGGGGACCGACGAGCAGTACTTC
TRBV4-2	TRBD2	15	TRBJ2-3	.	CASSPRGEGTDTQYF	TGTGCCAGCAGCCCGCGGGGGGAAGGCACAGATACGCAGTATTTT
TRBV6-4	.	15	TRBJ2-3	.	CASSDGKGPTDTQYF	TGTGCCAGCAGTGACGGGAAGGGCCCCACAGATACGCAGTATTTT
TRBV6-5	TRBD2	15	TRBJ2-1	.	CASSNLAAGYNEQFF	TGTGCCAGCAGCAACCTAGCGGCAGGTTACAATGAGCAGTTCTTC
TRBV5-1	.	13	TRBJ1-2	.	CASSSRDDYGYTF	TGCGCCAGCAGCTCCAGGGATGACTATGGCTACACCTTC
TRBV19	.	16	TRBJ2-7	.	CASSISQGRLGYEQYF	TGTGCCAGTAGTATCTCACAGGGGAGGTTGGGCTACGAGCAGTACTTC
TRBV6-5	.	13	TRBJ2-4	once	CASRSAGGDIQYF	TGTGCCAGCAGATCAGCCGGAGGGGACATTCAGTACTTC
TRBV24-1	.	13	TRBJ2-3	.	CATSVGSTDTQYF	TGTGCCACCAGTGTCGGGAGCACAGATACGCAGTATTTT
TRBV18	.	13	TRBJ1-2	.	CASSPPAIGGYTF	TGTGCCAGCTCACCACCGGCGATCGGGGGCTACACCTTC
TRBV27	TRBD1	14	TRBJ1-2	.	CASSYRGLNYGYTF	TGTGCCAGCAGCTACAGGGGACTTAACTATGGCTACACCTTC
TRBV29-1	.	12	TRBJ1-5	.	CSVQLGNQPQHF	TGCAGCGTCCAATTAGGCAATCAGCCCCAGCATTTT
TRBV18	.	14	TRBJ2-7	.	CASSPVTGSYEQYF	TGTGCCAGCTCACCGGTAACGGGGAGCTACGAGCAGTACTTC
TRBV5-1	TRBD1	15	TRBJ2-7	.	CASSRNTGAIYEQYF	TGCGCCAGCAGCCGAAATACAGGGGCGATATACGAGCAGTACTTC
TRBV7-7	.	14	TRBJ2-2	once	CASSSDFYTGELFF	TGTGCCAGCAGCTCGGACTTTTACACCGGGGAGCTGTTTTTT
TRBV5-4	TRBD1	15	TRBJ1-1	.	CASSYPGTGATEAFF	TGTGCCAGCAGTTATCCCGGGACAGGGGCTACTGAAGCTTTCTTT
TRBV27	.	15	TRBJ2-3	.	CASSLGDRLRHTQYF	TGTGCCAGCAGTTTGGGGGACCGCCTCCGCCATACGCAGTATTTT
TRBV5-8	.	16	TRBJ2-4	.	CASSLGRGRGRNIQYF	TGTGCCAGCAGCTTGGGTAGAGGCCGGGGTCGGAACATTCAGTACTTC
TRBV5-4	TRBD2	19	TRBJ2-5	.	CASTPRPGLALGYQETQYF	TGTGCCAGCACGCCCCGGCCGGGACTAGCTTTAGGATACCAAGAGACCCAGTACTTC
TRBV13	.	11	TRBJ1-1	.	CASSLNTEAFF	TGTGCCAGCAGCCTAAACACTGAAGCTTTCTTT
TRBV19	.	13	TRBJ1-1	once	CASSISRLTEAFF	TGTGCCAGTAGTATAAGCAGGCTCACTGAAGCTTTCTTT
TRBV10-3	.	17	TRBJ1-2	.	CAISEGAGSSANYGYTF	TGTGCCATCAGTGAGGGGGCAGGTTCTTCAGCTAACTATGGCTACACCTTC
TRBV12-5	.	15	TRBJ2-7	.	CASGLGQGSSYEQYF	TGTGCTAGTGGTTTGGGTCAGGGAAGCTCCTACGAGCAGTACTTC
TRBV7-2	TRBD1	15	TRBJ1-2	.	CASSLGQGMGYGYTF	TGTGCCAGCAGCTTAGGACAGGGAATGGGCTATGGCTACACCTTC
TRBV30	.	10	TRBJ1-1	.	CAWSRTEAFF	TGTGCCTGGAGCCGGACCGAAGCTTTCTTT
TRBV6-1	.	12	TRBJ2-3	.	CASSEGRDTQYF	TGTGCCAGCAGTGAAGGGAGGGATACGCAGTATTTT
TRBV7-2	.	15	TRBJ2-6	.	CASSPQVSGANVLTF	TGTGCCAGCAGCCCCCAGGTCTCTGGGGCCAACGTCCTGACTTTC
TRBV6-2/TRBV6-3	TRBD2	16	TRBJ2-1	.	CASSYQSGSSYNEQFF	TGTGCCAGCAGTTACCAGAGCGGGAGCTCCTACAATGAGCAGTTCTTC
TRBV3-1/TRBV3-2	.	11	TRBJ1-2	.	CASSQAYGYTF	TGTGCCAGCAGTCAGGCCTATGGCTACACCTTC
TRBV19	.	14	TRBJ1-2	.	CASSIGRNQGGYTF	TGTGCCAGTAGTATTGGTCGAAATCAGGGAGGCTACACCTTC
TRBV30	.	11	TRBJ2-7	.	CAWKGSYEQYF	TGTGCCTGGAAAGGATCCTACGAGCAGTACTTC
TRBV5-8	TRBD2	14	TRBJ2-1	.	CASSGTSFPNEQFF	TGTGCCAGCAGCGGGACTAGCTTTCCCAATGAGCAGTTCTTC
TRBV19	TRBD1	16	TRBJ2-7	.	CASSTAGTALGYEQYF	TGTGCCAGTAGTACAGCCGGGACAGCGTTAGGCTACGAGCAGTACTTC
TRBV6-6	TRBD2	17	TRBJ2-2	.	CASSRYGTSVHTGELFF	TGTGCCAGCAGTCGTTACGGGACTAGCGTTCACACCGGGGAGCTGTTTTTT
TRBV19	TRBD1	15	TRBJ1-6	.	CASSIIPGGDSPLHF	TGTGCCAGTAGTATAATTCCAGGGGGCGACTCACCCCTCCACTTT
TRBV6-5	TRBD1	13	TRBJ2-3	.	CASSTMTGDTQYF	TGTGCCAGCAGTACAATGACAGGGGATACGCAGTATTTT
TRBV3-1/TRBV3-2	.	14	TRBJ1-6	.	CASSPRQADSPLHF	TGTGCCAGCAGCCCTCGGCAGGCGGATTCACCCCTCCACTTT
TRBV11-2	.	15	TRBJ1-1	.	CASSLGAGMNTEAFF	TGTGCCAGCAGCTTAGGGGCAGGAATGAACACTGAAGCTTTCTTT
TRBV6-5	.	15	TRBJ2-1	.	CASSYSVVGFNEQFF	TGTGCCAGCAGTTACTCGGTAGTAGGATTCAATGAGCAGTTCTTC
TRBV27	TRBD2	16	TRBJ2-3	.	CASSPRISGGTDTQYF	TGTGCCAGCAGTCCCCGCATCAGCGGGGGCACAGATACGCAGTATTTT
TRBV27	.	18	TRBJ1-3	few	CASSLRYGGTFSGNTIYF	TGTGCCAGCAGTTTAAGGTATGGGGGTACCTTCTCTGGAAACACCATATATTTT
TRBV18	.	13	TRBJ2-7	.	CASSLLTPREQYF	TGTGCCAGCTCACTTCTAACTCCCCGCGAGCAGTACTTC
TRBV7-8	.	16	TRBJ2-1	few	CASSPLQGIFYNEQFF	TGTGCCAGCAGCCCCTTACAGGGTATCTTTTACAATGAGCAGTTCTTC
TRBV5-5	.	15	TRBJ2-1	.	CASSAYSQSYNEQFF	TGTGCCAGCAGCGCCTACTCCCAATCCTACAATGAGCAGTTCTTC
TRBV4-1	.	13	TRBJ1-2	.	CASSQVMGGVNTF	TGCGCCAGCAGCCAAGTGATGGGTGGAGTTAACACCTTC
TRBV7-7	.	16	TRBJ2-2	.	CASSQGRLLNTGELFF	TGTGCCAGCAGCCAGGGACGGTTACTTAACACCGGGGAGCTGTTTTTT
TRBV5-5	.	14	TRBJ1-5	.	CASSLDWGGQPQHF	TGTGCCAGCAGCTTGGATTGGGGAGGCCAGCCCCAGCATTTT
TRBV12-5	TRBD1	13	TRBJ1-2	.	CARTGQGAFGYTF	TGTGCTAGAACGGGACAGGGGGCTTTTGGCTACACCTTC
TRBV6-2/TRBV6-3	TRBD1	15	TRBJ1-2	.	CASSDSGGFDYGYTF	TGTGCCAGCAGTGACTCAGGGGGCTTTGACTATGGCTACACCTTC
TRBV6-4	.	12	TRBJ2-3	.	CASSAISDTQYF	TGTGCCAGCAGTGCCATCTCGGATACGCAGTATTTT
TRBV28	.	14	TRBJ1-5	few	CASSPPMINQPQHF	TGTGCCAGCAGCCCTCCGATGATAAATCAGCCCCAGCATTTT
TRBV10-3	.	16	TRBJ1-3	.	CAISRKQVSSGNTIYF	TGTGCCATCAGCCGCAAACAGGTTAGCTCTGGAAACACCATATATTTT